The 3 T cell receptor beta chains below come from one sample, sequenced in a study of blood T cell dynamics during melanoma immunotherapy. Assay: immunoSEQ multiplex PCR; the TCRdb copy retains only in-frame clones and omits some. The sample records 25,000 to 35,000 clones, approximately 88% being singletons. This sample's time point: week 3, after first cycle of checkpoint inhibitor. The sample in question was blood, obtained from a patient treated with checkpoint blockade. These TCRs come from a human donor with melanoma.

V gene TRBV5-1 combines with J gene TRBJ1-3; no clear D. The CDR3 sequence is 15 residues long. Germline V gene data show CDR1 as SGHRS and CDR2 as YFSETQ. Trimming took off 0 bases at V and 4 bases at J, with 11 bases between the two ends. CDR3 DNA: TGCGCCAGCAGCTTGGCCAGCAAAGGGGGAAACACCATATATTTT. Its protein product is CASSLASKGGNTIYF.

Details on this clone: Germline is not matched at one junction end, which may reflect a read error. The rearrangement joins TRBV11-2 to TRBJ2-7; 7 bases are shared with TRBD1. The CDR3 loop spans 13 amino acids. Germline CDR1 and CDR2: SGHAT and FQNNGV. As DNA, the CDR3 is TGTGCCAGCAGCCTAGACAGGGTCTACGAGCAGTACTTC. It translates to CASSLDRVYEQYF.

The chain carries TRBV9 and TRBJ2-7, with a weak D call TRBD1 (6 bases). Germline CDR1 and CDR2: SGDLS and YYNGEE. This CDR3 contains 14 residues. Trimming cost V 0 bases and J 7 bases, with 14 bases left between them. The CDR3 bases are TGTGCCAGCAGCGTAGCTAACAGGGTGGGGGAGCAGTACTTC. Its protein is CASSVANRVGEQYF.